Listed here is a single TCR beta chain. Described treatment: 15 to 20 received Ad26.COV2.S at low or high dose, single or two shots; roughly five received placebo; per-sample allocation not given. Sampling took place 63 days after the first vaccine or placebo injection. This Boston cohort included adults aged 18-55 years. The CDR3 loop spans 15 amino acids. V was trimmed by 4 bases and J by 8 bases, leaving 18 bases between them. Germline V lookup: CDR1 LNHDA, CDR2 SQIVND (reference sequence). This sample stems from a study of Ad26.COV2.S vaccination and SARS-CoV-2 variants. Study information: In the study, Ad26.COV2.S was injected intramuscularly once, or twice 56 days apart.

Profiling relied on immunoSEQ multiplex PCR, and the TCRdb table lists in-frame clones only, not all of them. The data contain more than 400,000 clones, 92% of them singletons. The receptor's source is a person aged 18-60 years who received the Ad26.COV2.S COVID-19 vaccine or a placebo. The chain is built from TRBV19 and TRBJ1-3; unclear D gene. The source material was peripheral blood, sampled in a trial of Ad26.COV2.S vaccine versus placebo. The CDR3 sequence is CASSTPEYVRHTIYF. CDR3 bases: TGTGCCAGTAGTACCCCTGAGTATGTGCGACACACCATATATTTT.